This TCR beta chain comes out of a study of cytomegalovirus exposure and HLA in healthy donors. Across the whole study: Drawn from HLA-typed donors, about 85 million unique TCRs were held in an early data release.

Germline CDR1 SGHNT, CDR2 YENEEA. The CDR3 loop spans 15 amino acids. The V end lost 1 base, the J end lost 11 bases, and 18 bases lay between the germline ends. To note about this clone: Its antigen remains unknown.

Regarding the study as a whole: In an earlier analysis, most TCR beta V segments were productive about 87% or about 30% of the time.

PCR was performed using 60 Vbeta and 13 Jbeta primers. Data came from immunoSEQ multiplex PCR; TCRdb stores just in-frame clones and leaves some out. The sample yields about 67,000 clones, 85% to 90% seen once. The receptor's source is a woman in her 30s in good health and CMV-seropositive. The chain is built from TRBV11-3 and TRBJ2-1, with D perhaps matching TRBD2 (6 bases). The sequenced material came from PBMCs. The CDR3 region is CASSLGTTGLSQQFF. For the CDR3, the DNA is TGTGCCAGCAGCTTAGGGACTACCGGGTTGAGTCAGCAGTTCTTC. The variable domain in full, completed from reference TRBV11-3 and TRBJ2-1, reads EAGVVQSPRYKIIEKKQPVAFWCNPISGHNTLYWYLQNLGQGPELLIRYENEEAVDDSQLPKDRFSAERLKGVDSTLKIQPAELGDSAVYLCASSLGTTGLSQQFFGPGTRLTVL.